These 22 T cell receptor delta chains came from one sample sequenced in a study of Vδ1+ human thymocytes. Study-level findings and limits: Highly polyclonal TRG and TRD repertoires with Gaussian CDR3 length distributions appeared in thymus.

No antigens are known for them. RNA was extracted from the cells and then reverse transcribed. CDR3 amplicons came from multiplex PCR with pooled V-gene forward and constant-region reverse primers. TCRdb re-identified clones in the multiplex PCR reads via CATT. This table has over 45,000 delta-chain clones, around 15% appearing once. Sequencing was done on a sample of Vdelta1+ gamma-delta thymocytes from the thymus. The subset: FACS-sorted CD3+ TCRalphabeta- TCRVdelta1+ TCRVdelta2- thymocytes. The source is a boy under two years old who had congenital heart surgery.

The rearrangement joins TRDV1 to TRDJ1; TRDD3 matches at 10 bases. There are 20 residues in the CDR3. Germline V gene data show CDR1 as TSWWSYY and CDR2 as QGS. With V trimmed by 5 bases and J by 0 bases, 18 bases remained unmatched. CDR3 DNA sequence: TGTGCTCTTGGGTTATCTTCCCATACCACTGGGGGATCCTACACCGATAAACTCATCTTT. Translation: CALGLSSHTTGGSYTDKLIF.

This clone was seen a few times. The rearrangement links TRDV1 to TRDJ1; TRDD3 is a possible D gene (8 bases). The V end was cut by 3 bases, the J end by 0 bases, with 23 bases between. CDR3 length: 19 residues. CDR1 is TSWWSYY, CDR2 QGS, per germline. In DNA, the CDR3 is TGTGCTCTTGGGGACCCACCCTTCCTGAGGGATACGTACACCGATAAACTCATCTTT. It translates to CALGDPPFLRDTYTDKLIF.

This clone was counted only a few times. The J gene is TRDJ1, the V gene TRDV1, with TRDD2 matching 9 bases. The V gene's germline CDR1 is TSWWSYY and CDR2 QGS. The CDR3 extends over 22 amino acids. J gave up 0 bases and V 5 bases, and 25 bases lay outside the gene matches. CDR3 sequence: CALGMLGLPTHTPLGDTDKLIF. The CDR3 nucleotides are TGTGCTCTTGGGATGCTCGGCCTTCCTACACATACACCCTTGGGGGACACCGATAAACTCATCTTT.

This clone showed up just a few times. The chain joins TRDV1 to TRDJ1, with TRDD3 identical over 9 bases. The CDR3 covers 22 residues. Per the germline V gene, CDR1 is TSWWSYY and CDR2 is QGS. After removal of 3 bases from V and 3 bases from J, the junction contained 26 bases not matched to a gene. The CDR3 is CALGDSFSFLVGDIRNADKLIF. The CDR3 coding sequence is TGTGCTCTTGGGGATTCCTTCTCGTTCCTGGTGGGGGATATCCGCAACGCCGATAAACTCATCTTT.

The rearrangement joins TRDV1 to TRDJ1; tentatively, D is TRDD2 (5 bases). V lost 0 bases and J lost 0, with 11 bases in between. The CDR3 contains 16 residues. Germline V gene data show CDR1 as TSWWSYY and CDR2 as QGS. The CDR3 DNA is TGTGCTCTTGGGGAACTCCCCCCCTTCAACACCGATAAACTCATCTTT. Encoded protein: CALGELPPFNTDKLIF.

This clone was detected a few times. J is TRDJ1 and V is TRDV1; a possible D gene is TRDD3 (5 bases). The CDR3 runs 12 residues. Trimming took 7 bases from V and 4 from J, leaving 10 bases between them. Germline loops: CDR1 TSWWSYY, CDR2 QGS. The DNA for the CDR3 is TGTGCTCTTGTAGGGGACAGCGATAAACTCATCTTT. Encoded protein: CALVGDSDKLIF.

This clone has a handful of counts. The V and J genes are TRDV1 and TRDJ1, with 9 bases matching TRDD3. The CDR3 loop spans 17 amino acids. In germline, CDR1 is TSWWSYY, CDR2 QGS. Trimming at V came to 1 base and at J to 2 bases, leaving 8 bases not matched to a gene. CDR3: CALGERSTLGDTDKLIF. CDR3 bases: TGTGCTCTTGGGGAACGCTCTACTCTGGGGGATACCGATAAACTCATCTTT.

The chain recombines TRDV1 with TRDJ1, with D unresolved. V lost 0 bases to trimming and J lost 0 bases, with 26 bases between them. From germline, CDR1 is TSWWSYY and CDR2 QGS. CDR3 length equals 21 residues. The CDR3 here is CALGELPLTFIHGVYTDKLIF. The CDR3 nucleotides read TGTGCTCTTGGGGAACTCCCTCTAACGTTTATCCATGGAGTTTACACCGATAAACTCATCTTT.

V usage is TRDV1 and J usage is TRDJ1; weak D call: TRDD3 (5 bases). The CDR3 has 23 residues. Deletions cut 6 bases from V and 0 bases from J, with 38 bases between. Germline CDR1 and CDR2: TSWWSYY and QGS. The CDR3 here is CALGNREGLTMVIQASDTDKLIF. CDR3 bases: TGTGCTCTTGGCAACAGGGAAGGCCTTACAATGGTGATACAAGCTTCGGACACCGATAAACTCATCTTT.

This clone was counted only a few times. V gene TRDV1 combines with J gene TRDJ1, with 10 bases matching TRDD3. CDR3 length: 18 amino acids. Germline-derived CDR1 and CDR2 are TSWWSYY and QGS. Trimming took 3 bases from V and 0 from J; bases not matched to a gene: 10. The chain's CDR3 is CALGDLLGDSSYTDKLIF. CDR3 DNA: TGTGCTCTTGGGGATCTACTGGGGGATTCCTCGTACACCGATAAACTCATCTTT.

J is TRDJ1 and V is TRDV1; 7 bases align to TRDD3. CDR3 length: 14 amino acids. V lost 5 bases, J lost 5 bases, and 8 bases stayed unmatched. The V gene's germline CDR1 is TSWWSYY and CDR2 QGS. The CDR3 DNA follows: TGTGCTCTTGGGCCGCCTCTACTGGGGGATAAACTCATCTTT. Its translation: CALGPPLLGDKLIF.

This clone was found a few times. The chain has TRDV1 and TRDJ1; D ambiguous. CDR3 length equals 16 residues. Trimming took 3 bases from V and 0 from J, leaving 14 bases between them. Germline CDR1 TSWWSYY, CDR2 QGS. CDR3 in DNA: TGTGCTCTTGGGGATTCTCCTCGCCCCCACACCGATAAACTCATCTTT. Amino acid sequence: CALGDSPRPHTDKLIF.

V is TRDV1 and J is TRDJ1; 11 bases align to TRDD3. The CDR3 length is 18 residues. V was pared by 2 bases and J by 2 bases, with 10 bases of the junction left unmatched. From germline, CDR1 is TSWWSYY and CDR2 QGS. CDR3 residues: CALGETFSLGDTTDKLIF. The CDR3 DNA reads as TGTGCTCTTGGGGAAACCTTCTCTTTGGGGGATACGACCGATAAACTCATCTTT.

This chain uses TRDV1 with TRDJ1, with TRDD3 identical over 11 bases. The length of the CDR3 is 21 residues. Losses at the gene ends were 5 bases for V and 7 bases for J; bases not matched to a gene: 27. Germline CDR1 TSWWSYY, CDR2 QGS. The CDR3 protein is CALGYSLTYWGILKKAPKLIF. CDR3 nucleotides: TGTGCTCTTGGGTATTCCCTTACGTACTGGGGGATATTAAAGAAGGCCCCTAAACTCATCTTT.

This clone was seen only a few times. The chain uses TRDV1 and TRDJ1; 9 bases are a match to TRDD3. Per the germline V gene, CDR1 is TSWWSYY and CDR2 is QGS. Trimming removed 0 bases from V and 0 bases from J; junction bases left unmatched: 26. The CDR3 totals 24 residues. In DNA form, the CDR3 reads TGTGCTCTTGGGGAACTAGTAAAACCCTTCCTGGTGGGGGATAGGTTCTCGTACACCGATAAACTCATCTTT. Translating gives CALGELVKPFLVGDRFSYTDKLIF.

A remark on this clone: Other nucleotide sequences from this sample produce the same CDR3. V is TRDV1 and J is TRDJ1; 9 nucleotides agree with TRDD2. The CDR3 has 16 residues. The germline CDR1 and CDR2 sequences are TSWWSYY and QGS. J was trimmed by 7 bases and V by 1 base; bases with no gene match: 10. The CDR3 loop is CALGEPLPTSLGKLIF. The CDR3 coding sequence is TGTGCTCTTGGGGAACCCCTTCCTACATCTTTGGGTAAACTCATCTTT.

The rearrangement joins TRDV1 to TRDJ1, with 8 bases lining up with TRDD3. CDR1 is TSWWSYY and CDR2 is QGS in the germline V gene. The CDR3 runs to 18 residues. V shed 2 bases, J shed 0 bases, and the junction held 11 bases outside the gene matches. CDR3: CALGEWTPWGTYTDKLIF. The CDR3 nucleotides are TGTGCTCTTGGGGAATGGACTCCCTGGGGGACGTACACCGATAAACTCATCTTT.

The chain uses TRDV1 and TRDJ1, with D tentatively TRDD2 (9 bases). V shed 0 bases and J shed 1 base, with 27 bases lying between them. CDR1 is TSWWSYY and CDR2 is QGS in the germline V gene. The CDR3 has 21 amino acids. Here the CDR3 DNA reads TGTGCTCTTGGGGAACTCTCCCTTTCCTTCCTACAACTGGGGGCCACCGATAAACTCATCTTT. Its protein is CALGELSLSFLQLGATDKLIF.

This rearrangement joins TRDV1 to TRDJ1, with TRDD3 matching over 12 bases. The CDR3 runs to 22 residues. From germline, CDR1 is TSWWSYY and CDR2 QGS. V lost 1 base, J lost 0 bases, and 18 bases stayed unmatched. In DNA, the CDR3 is TGTGCTCTTGGGGAACCACCCCCGTACTGGGGGATACAGGGGTCGTACACCGATAAACTCATCTTT. This sequence encodes CALGEPPPYWGIQGSYTDKLIF.

This clone was detected a few times. The V call is TRDV1, the J call TRDJ1, with a tentative D call TRDD3 (5 bases). The germline CDR1 and CDR2 sequences are TSWWSYY and QGS. The length of the CDR3 is 12 residues. V was clipped by 8 bases and J by 8 bases, with 15 bases between them. In nucleotides, the CDR3 is TGTGCTCTTACAAAATGGGATGGCAAACTCATCTTT. Amino acid sequence: CALTKWDGKLIF.

This clone was detected a few times. V is TRDV1 and J is TRDJ1; 9 bases fit TRDD3. The V gene end was trimmed by 1 base and the J gene end by 3 bases; junction bases not matched to a gene: 24. The CDR3 consists of 22 residues. The germline CDR1 and CDR2 sequences are TSWWSYY and QGS. The CDR3 nucleotides are TGTGCTCTTGGGGAACCATGGTTCCGGGGGCTGGGGGATTCCCCCGACGCCGATAAACTCATCTTT. It specifies CALGEPWFRGLGDSPDADKLIF.

The chain joins TRDV1 to TRDJ1, with D uncertain. The CDR3 covers 16 residues. V lost 0 bases to trimming and J lost 0 bases, with 11 bases between them. Germline CDR1 TSWWSYY, CDR2 QGS. The CDR3, as DNA: TGTGCTCTTGGGGAACTAAGGTTAGGTTACACCGATAAACTCATCTTT. Amino acid sequence: CALGELRLGYTDKLIF.